These 7 T cell receptor beta chains originate from one sample sequenced in a study of neurological immune-mediated disorders. MiXCR, applied by TCRdb to the 5' RACE reads, yields one record per CDR3 protein. The sample records about 20,000 distinct CDR3 sequences, 2.6% being singletons. Sequencing was done on a sample of PBMCs. These receptors originate from a young woman with multiple sclerosis.

This clonotype showed up many times. The CDR3 DNA is TGCAGTGTATACCGGGACAGCACTAACTATGGCTACACCTTC. This sequence encodes CSVYRDSTNYGYTF. V and J are TRBV20-1 and TRBJ1-2; the match to TRBD1 covers 7 bases. This CDR3 is 14 amino acids long. With V trimmed by 7 bases and J by 0 bases, 8 bases remained unmatched. From germline, CDR1 is DFQATT and CDR2 SNEGSKA (reference sequence).

This clonotype was counted many times. This rearrangement joins TRBV3-1 to TRBJ2-1, with TRBD2 as a possible D gene (6 bases). There are 13 residues in the CDR3. The germline V gene has CDR1 LGHDT and CDR2 YNNKEL (reference sequence). V was shortened by 5 bases and J by 13 bases, with 18 bases between the two germline ends. Here the CDR3 DNA reads TGTGCCAGCAGCAAAGGAGGAGGGGTCGGTCAGTTCTTC. Amino acid sequence: CASSKGGGVGQFF.

This clonotype has at least ten counts. The rearrangement uses TRBV20-1 and TRBJ1-2; D unclear. CDR1 is DFQATT, CDR2 SNEGSKA, per germline (reference sequence). The CDR3 length is 12 residues. The V end lost 3 bases, the J end lost 2 bases, and 7 bases lay between the germline ends. CDR3 DNA: TGCAGTGCTAGGTCCCAGAACTATGGCTACACCTTC. Protein product: CSARSQNYGYTF.

This clonotype appeared many times. The chain is built from TRBV20-1 and TRBJ1-2; D gene uncertain. From germline, CDR1 is DFQATT and CDR2 SNEGSKA (reference sequence). The CDR3 covers 10 residues. The ends were cut back, 4 bases at V and 8 bases at J, with 8 bases in the middle. CDR3 in DNA: TGCAGTGCTACGTCGGGAGGCTACACCTTC. Its protein product is CSATSGGYTF.

This clonotype is labeled medium-sized. The chain joins TRBV20-1 to TRBJ2-1; weak D call: TRBD1 (6 bases). Germline loops: CDR1 DFQATT, CDR2 SNEGSKA (reference sequence). The CDR3 sequence is 12 residues long. Trimming shortened V by 6 bases and J by 8 bases, and 14 bases separated the two germline ends. In nucleotides, the CDR3 is TGCAGTGCCAACACACAGGGCCATGAGCAGTTCTTC. Its translation is CSANTQGHEQFF.

This clonotype came up many times. The rearrangement joins TRBV3-1 to TRBJ1-2; D remains unclear. The CDR3 extends over 14 amino acids. V lost 1 base, J lost 4 bases, and 10 bases lay in between. Germline V gives CDR1 LGHDT, CDR2 YNNKEL (reference sequence). CDR3 residues: CASSQVSETYGYTF. CDR3 bases: TGTGCCAGCAGCCAAGTCTCAGAAACCTATGGCTACACCTTC.

This clonotype was seen only a few times. This may be a read error: a much more frequent sequence differs by one nucleotide. J is TRBJ2-3 and V is TRBV24-1; the D gene is possibly TRBD2 (6 bases). Germline V lookup: CDR1 KGHDR, CDR2 SFDVKD. The V end was cut by 7 bases, the J end by 0 bases, with 7 bases between. This CDR3 comprises 13 residues. CDR3 DNA sequence: TGTGCCACCAGCGGGACTAGCACAGATACGCAGTATTTT. Its protein product is CATSGTSTDTQYF.